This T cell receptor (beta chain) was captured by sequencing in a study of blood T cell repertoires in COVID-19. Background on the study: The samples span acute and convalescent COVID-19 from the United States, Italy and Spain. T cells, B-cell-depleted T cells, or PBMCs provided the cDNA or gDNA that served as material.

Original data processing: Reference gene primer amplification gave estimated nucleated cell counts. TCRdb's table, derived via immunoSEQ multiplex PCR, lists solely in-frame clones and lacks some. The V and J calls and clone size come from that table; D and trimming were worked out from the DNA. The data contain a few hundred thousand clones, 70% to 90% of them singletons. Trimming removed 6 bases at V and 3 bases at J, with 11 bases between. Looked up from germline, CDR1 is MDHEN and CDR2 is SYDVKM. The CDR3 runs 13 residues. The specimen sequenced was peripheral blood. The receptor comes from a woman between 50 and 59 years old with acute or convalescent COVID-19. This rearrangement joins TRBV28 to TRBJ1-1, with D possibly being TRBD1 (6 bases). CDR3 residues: CASRRTAYTEAFF. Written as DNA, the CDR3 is TGTGCCAGCAGAAGGACAGCTTACACTGAAGCTTTCTTT.